Listed here is a single T cell receptor beta chain. There is no known antigen for this receptor. Per-base qualities were not stored, and no clone one base away is much larger. This record belongs to a study of blood T cell repertoires in COVID-19 (dated by TCRdb to between 2020 and 2021). As for the study more broadly: Collaborator samples came from the United States, Italy and Spain and covered acute and convalescent phases of COVID-19. Sample metadata almost always included a de-identified subject ID, COVID-19 status, age in years and sex. Where available, HLA class I and class II types were obtained from metadata supplied by the sample provider rather than from assay-based typing. The prospective study material was composed of cDNA or gDNA derived from T cells, B-cell-depleted T cells, or PBMCs. The dataset comprised deeply sampled blood TCRbeta repertoires from subjects exposed to, actively infected with, or recovered from COVID-19. The repertoires were released in a freely available public database meant as a resource for research on the immune response to SARS-CoV-2. Samples came from the ongoing ImmuneRACE study (first 160 participants) plus 1,254 subjects from 6 global collaborators.

The research as a whole found: How much clinical and demographic metadata was included differed by source and by participant, and the metadata was provided uncurated.

Taken from the germline V gene, the CDR1 and CDR2 loops are SGHTA and FQGTGA. The CDR3 runs 14 amino acids, cysteine and phenylalanine included. Kept here is only the CDR3 DNA, which spans 42 bases and is read in frame from base 1. V loses 5 bases, J loses 9 bases, and the germline ends lie 17 bases apart. Each collaborating institution followed its own protocols to collect whole blood in K2EDTA tubes. For TCRbeta analysis, collaborators shipped samples in one of three forms: frozen whole blood, isolated PBMCs, or DNA extracted from either of those sample types. The immunoSEQ Assay, a bias-controlled multiplex PCR, was used to amplify TCRbeta CDR3 regions from genomic DNA. On the authors' methods: Within the assay, amplification of reference gene primers was used to estimate how many nucleated cells each sample contained. To quantify the absolute abundance of each unique TCRbeta CDR3 rearrangement, sequence reads were collapsed and filtered. For each sample, productive Simpson clonality was calculated as the square root of Simpson's diversity index across productive rearrangements. Sourced from immuneACCESS, this table was stored by TCRdb with only in-frame sequences that have V and J called. A share of the clones is absent; for the studies checked, an unresolved V gene accounts for under half, and the remainder has no known explanation. V, J and clone size are taken as reported in that table, and D and trimming were inferred from the DNA itself. Counted in this sample were 100,000 to 150,000 clones; 85% of them appeared once. Approximately 6.6% of the sample goes to the ten largest clones.

Sequenced: peripheral blood. The clonotype comes from a man older than 75 with active or convalescent COVID-19. The V and J genes are TRBV7-3 and TRBJ2-1; TRBD2 is perhaps the D gene, given 7 matching bases. The DNA sequence follows: TGTGCCAGCAGCCCTCAAGGCGGGGGCAGTGAGCAGTTCTTC. The encoded protein is CASSPQGGGSEQFF.